The rows below give T cell receptor beta chains drawn from one sample of a study of T-cell reconstitution after alpha-beta-depleted transplantation in children. MiXCR, applied by TCRdb to the PCR reads, yields one record per CDR3 protein. The sample carries around 960,000 distinct CDR3 sequences, roughly 29% recorded once. Sample: PBMCs, mostly from graft donor cells, taken 360 days after TCRalphabeta/CD19-depleted stem cell transplant. These receptors originate from a boy younger than two who had a stem cell transplant for SCID, so the T cells may come from the graft donor. Each CDR3 is given without its conserved first and last residue. Fields, in order: V gene, clone size, CDR3 protein. The size of a clone is reported for some rows only, either as once, few or many, or as a class for expanded clones.

>TRBV29-1|few
SVEDGVGYGYT
>TRBV29-1|few
SVGVGINQPQH
>TRBV6-2/TRBV6-3|-
ASSSNIGQGDTEAF
>TRBV7-8|-
ASSVAWGDHEQY
>TRBV6-1|-
ASSAPGQGINEQY
>TRBV7-2|-
ASSLGRPDHPYEQY
>TRBV3-1|few
ASSQVRGRDGELF
>TRBV12-3/TRBV12-4|-
ASRGGPDTQY
>TRBV12-3/TRBV12-4|once
ASSLAGRIEKLF
>TRBV5-1|-
ASSSGTGQFYEQY
>TRBV5-1|-
ASSSQGAVGTGELF
>TRBV7-9|once
ASTNTGIPSYEQY
>TRBV5-1|few
ASSLGQVRPEELDLGPDTQY
>TRBV12-3/TRBV12-4|few
ASSRDRYNYGYT
>TRBV7-2|-
ASSIRGGQETQY
>TRBV6-5|few
ASSDSGTGVGQY
>TRBV12-3/TRBV12-4|-
ASSLSGGLPYNEQF
>TRBV12-3/TRBV12-4|-
ASRLGTGGFNEQF
>TRBV5-6|-
ASSWSGPTSYNEQF
>TRBV4-2|few
ASSPPRLGTSTGEQF
>TRBV6-1|-
ASKTGGPGNTIY
>TRBV12-3/TRBV12-4|-
ASSFGGWASETQY
>TRBV19|-
ASKQLALSNEQF
>TRBV5-1|many
ASSSGREGQGNTGELF
>TRBV4-2|-
ASSPRWRTSPVYEQF
>TRBV29-1|few
SVCGSGRGDTQY
>TRBV5-1|many
ASSSQGNYGYT
>TRBV6-1|-
ASSWDTLGTDTQY
>TRBV4-1|-
ASSQAPSLLSNQPQH
>TRBV20-1|-
SAPVLPPGSFSYEQY
>TRBV6-4|-
ASSDSIFRGETTGRLGTEAF
>TRBV29-1|few
SAREDRVGTEAF
>TRBV24-1|-
ATSEGRGRYTEAF
>TRBV10-3|-
AISSTSGITYEQY
>TRBV4-2|-
ASSYSPGQKETQY
>TRBV13|few
ASRLTSGANVLT
>TRBV4-3|-
ASSRVRWGEETQY
>TRBV5-1|few
ASSPEGGRRADTQY
>TRBV4-2|-
ASSQDTAGGTDTQY
>TRBV7-9|-
ASSFKVLTEAF
>TRBV28|-
ASRPTGYEPQH
>TRBV12-5|few
APDGGEKLF
>TRBV15|-
ATSREGAITDTQY
>TRBV29-1|-
SVAVAGGHEQF
>TRBV12-3/TRBV12-4|few
ASSLREGGEQF
>TRBV28|-
ASSLLREASYEQY
>TRBV18|-
ASSPRLGEEGDETQY
>TRBV4-2|-
ASSRQGREETQY
>TRBV18|few
ASSPLDRYNEQF
>TRBV29-1|-
SVAHTLSGEAF